A selection of T cell receptor beta chains follows, all from one sample in a study of identical twins. TCRdb analysed the 5' RACE reads with MiXCR anew, one entry per CDR3 protein. The sample has approximately 280,000 distinct CDR3 sequences, approximately 8.5% seen once. The same sample was also studied in work on yellow fever vaccine responses in identical twins.

What was sequenced was memory (CD45RO+) T cells sorted from blood. The receptors shown here come from a woman aged 18-29 years in good health. Both conserved end residues are part of each CDR3. The order of the fields is J gene, clone size, D gene, V gene, CDR3 DNA, CDR3 protein. D genes are given only for firm matches. Rows give clone size only sometimes, using once, few, many, or a class for an expanded clone.

>TRBJ1-1|few|NA|TRBV20-1
TGCAGTGCTCAGGGACACTTGGGTGAAGCTTTCTTT
CSAQGHLGEAFF
>TRBJ2-6|many|TRBD1|TRBV15
TGTGCCACCAGTGGACCGGGACAGGGTTTATCTGGGGCCAACGTCCTGACTTTC
CATSGPGQGLSGANVLTF
>TRBJ1-5|many|NA|TRBV20-1
TGCAGTGCTGAGGGGGGGCAGCCCCAGCATTTT
CSAEGGQPQHF
>TRBJ2-3|many|TRBD2|TRBV7-9
TGTGCCAGCAGCTTTTATATAGCGGGCTCTACAGATACGCAGTATTTT
CASSFYIAGSTDTQYF
>TRBJ1-2|NA|TRBD1|TRBV3-1
TGTGCCAGCAGCACCAGACAGGGGGAGAGTGGCTACACCTTC
CASSTRQGESGYTF
>TRBJ1-4|few|TRBD1|TRBV5-1
TGCGCCAGCAGCCAAGGGGGACAGGGAAGTTATGAAAAACTGTTTTTT
CASSQGGQGSYEKLFF
>TRBJ2-3|many|TRBD2|TRBV20-1
TGCAGTGCTTCACGGGGGGATAATACGCAGTATTTT
CSASRGDNTQYF
>TRBJ2-2|many|NA|TRBV5-1
TGCGCCAGCAGTGGCAGAGACACCGGGGAGCTGTTTTTT
CASSGRDTGELFF
>TRBJ2-7|NA|NA|TRBV15
TGTGCCACCAGCAGACCCCAGCGAGGGGAGCAGTACTTC
CATSRPQRGEQYF
>TRBJ2-3|many|NA|TRBV7-9
TGTGCCAGCACAGACCTCGCCGATACGCAGTATTTT
CASTDLADTQYF
>TRBJ2-5|few|TRBD1|TRBV5-1
TGCGCCAGCAGCTTGGGAGGGGACAGGGGTTCGAGGACCCAGTACTTC
CASSLGGDRGSRTQYF
>TRBJ2-5|NA|TRBD2|TRBV6-1
TGTGCCAGCAGTCTGCAGACTAGCGGGGGGGGAAAGACCCAGTACTTC
CASSLQTSGGGKTQYF
>TRBJ2-5|many|TRBD2|TRBV20-1
TGCAGTGCCCACGGGGGGGCGGCTGATGAGACCCAGTACTTC
CSAHGGAADETQYF
>TRBJ2-1|few|TRBD2|TRBV6-1
TGTGCCAGCAGTGAAGCGGAGACTAGCTCCAATGAGCAGTTCTTC
CASSEAETSSNEQFF
>TRBJ1-3|many|NA|TRBV5-1
TGCGCCAGCAGCTTGGGTCAGACCCCTATTCGCGGAAACACCATATATTTT
CASSLGQTPIRGNTIYF
>TRBJ2-3|few|TRBD2|TRBV27
TGTGCCAGCGGACTAGCGGGGAATACGCAGTATTTT
CASGLAGNTQYF
>TRBJ2-7|many|NA|TRBV5-1
TGCGCCAGCAGCTTACAGGGATCCGAGCAGTACTTC
CASSLQGSEQYF
>TRBJ1-2|few|NA|TRBV5-1
TGCGCCAGCAGCTTGGGGGGGGCGACCTCCTATGGCTACACCTTC
CASSLGGATSYGYTF
>TRBJ1-6|NA|NA|TRBV5-8
TGTGCCAGCAGCTCCAGGGCTTCCAGCTCACCCCTCCACTTT
CASSSRASSSPLHF
>TRBJ1-4|NA|TRBD1|TRBV28
TGTGCCAGCAGTTTATTCCCCACCGGGACAGGGAATGAAAAACTGTTTTTT
CASSLFPTGTGNEKLFF
>TRBJ1-1|NA|NA|TRBV12-3/TRBV12-4
TGTGCCACCCGACTTGGAACTGAAGCTTTCTTT
CATRLGTEAFF
>TRBJ2-7|many|NA|TRBV29-1
TGCAGCGTGGCCCAGGGTGCCTCCTACGAGCAGTACTTC
CSVAQGASYEQYF
>TRBJ2-5|few|TRBD1|TRBV5-1
TGCGCCAGCAGCTCGGGACAGACTCAAGAGACCCAGTACTTC
CASSSGQTQETQYF
>TRBJ1-6|NA|TRBD1|TRBV5-7
TGTGCCAGCTGGGACAGGGGGCTCTCCGCACTTAATTCACCCCTCCACTTT
CASWDRGLSALNSPLHF
>TRBJ2-1|many|TRBD2|TRBV28
TGTGCCAGCAGTTTATTTTGGCGGGGGGGGAAATCCTACAATGAGCAGTTCTTC
CASSLFWRGGKSYNEQFF
>TRBJ2-7|many|NA|TRBV4-1
TGCGCCAGCAGCCAAGACGGTCTAGGGAAATACGAGCAGTACTTC
CASSQDGLGKYEQYF
>TRBJ1-1|few|NA|TRBV3-1
TGTGCCAGCAGCCCCGACGGGGGCATGAACACTGAAGCTTTCTTT
CASSPDGGMNTEAFF
>TRBJ2-1|NA|TRBD1|TRBV5-1
TGCGCCAGCAGCTTGGAGGGGGTCGGGACAGGACCGATTTTC
CASSLEGVGTGPIF
>TRBJ2-7|NA|NA|TRBV7-2
TGTGCCACGCGCCGAGGCACTATCTCCTACGAGCAGTACTTC
CATRRGTISYEQYF
>TRBJ2-4|many|TRBD2|TRBV7-8
TGTGCCAGCAGCGTACTCCCCCGGGAGGGGCGGCCGACGCGAAAAAACATTCAGTACTTC
CASSVLPREGRPTRKNIQYF
>TRBJ2-7|NA|TRBD2|TRBV11-2
TGTGCCAGCAGCTTAGACGGTAGCGGGAGTAGGTACGAGCAGTACTTC
CASSLDGSGSRYEQYF
>TRBJ2-3|many|NA|TRBV7-9
TGTGCCAGCAGCCTGGACAGGGAGGGAGATACGCAGTATTTT
CASSLDREGDTQYF
>TRBJ2-7|NA|TRBD1|TRBV12-5
TGTGCTAGTGGGACAGGGGGAGGAGGCGGCGAGCAGTACTTC
CASGTGGGGGEQYF
>TRBJ2-1|NA|NA|TRBV18
TGTGCCAGCTCACCGGAAAATGAGCAGTTCTTC
CASSPENEQFF
>TRBJ2-7|few|TRBD1|TRBV27
TGTGCCAGCAGTTTCCAGGGGGCGACCTACGAGCAGTACTTC
CASSFQGATYEQYF
>TRBJ2-1|many|TRBD1|TRBV3-1
TGTGCCAGCAGCCAAGTCGGAGGGACAGGGTCAAATGAGCAGTTCTTC
CASSQVGGTGSNEQFF
>TRBJ1-2|NA|TRBD1|TRBV7-2
TGTGCCAGCAGCTCCGCCGGGACAGGGATCTATGGCTACACCTTC
CASSSAGTGIYGYTF
>TRBJ2-7|NA|NA|TRBV5-6
TGTGCCAGCAGCTTGTCAGGCGGAAGCTGGGGAGAGCAGTACTTC
CASSLSGGSWGEQYF
>TRBJ2-7|NA|TRBD1|TRBV5-1
TGCGCCAGCAGCTTAGGACAGGACAGGGGTGAGCAGTACTTC
CASSLGQDRGEQYF
>TRBJ2-7|NA|TRBD1|TRBV7-9
TGTGCCAGCAGCCAACAGGGGAACGAGCAGTACTTC
CASSQQGNEQYF
>TRBJ1-4|NA|NA|TRBV3-1
TGTGCCAGCAGACAAACGAATGAAAAACTGTTTTTT
CASRQTNEKLFF
>TRBJ1-5|NA|TRBD1|TRBV2
TGTGCCAGCACCGGACAGGGCTCGGGTCAGCCCCAGCATTTT
CASTGQGSGQPQHF
>TRBJ2-7|NA|TRBD1|TRBV20-1
TGCAGTGCACCAGGGACAGGGGGCTACGAGCAGTACTTC
CSAPGTGGYEQYF
>TRBJ2-1|NA|NA|TRBV6-2/TRBV6-3
TGTGCCAGCAGCTCCCTTCAGAGGATTTACAATGAGCAGTTCTTC
CASSSLQRIYNEQFF
>TRBJ2-3|many|TRBD2|TRBV14
TGTGCCAGCAGCCTCCTAGCGGGGGGACCAGATACGCAGTATTTT
CASSLLAGGPDTQYF
>TRBJ2-5|few|TRBD1|TRBV5-1
TGCGCCAGCAGCTTAGTAGGGGGCGTAGAGACCCAGTACTTC
CASSLVGGVETQYF
>TRBJ1-3|many|NA|TRBV20-1
TGCAGTGCTAGAGATATAGGGGGTGGTTCTGGAAACACCATATATTTT
CSARDIGGGSGNTIYF
>TRBJ2-2|NA|TRBD1|TRBV27
TGTGCCAGCAGTCAACCGGGACAGGGGGCAACCGGGGAGCTGTTTTTT
CASSQPGQGATGELFF
>TRBJ2-3|NA|TRBD1|TRBV3-1
TGTGCCAGCAGTAGTGCCGGGACAGGGGGCAGAGATACGCAGTATTTT
CASSSAGTGGRDTQYF
>TRBJ2-3|NA|TRBD2|TRBV20-1
TGCAGTGTAGGGGTAGCGGGAATCTATACGCAGTATTTT
CSVGVAGIYTQYF
>TRBJ1-3|few|NA|TRBV7-8
TGTGCCAGCAGCTTAGATTGGGAAGGGCGGGGGTCTGGAAACACCATATATTTT
CASSLDWEGRGSGNTIYF